This section outlines one T cell receptor beta chain sequence together with its context. This specimen belongs to a study of OX40 agonist ivuxolimab in advanced cancers. Libraries were prepared by immunoSEQ multiplex PCR; TCRdb keeps only in-frame clonotypes and omits some of them. The sample carries approximately 2,100 clones, 70% to 75% recorded once. V gave up 3 bases and J gave up 5 bases; unmatched junction bases: 17. Per the germline V gene, CDR1 is MGHDK and CDR2 is SYGVNS. The CDR3 covers 18 residues. V usage is TRBV25-1 and J usage is TRBJ2-3; 7 positions agree with TRBD2. The sample was CD4+ or CD8+ T cells sorted from blood, taken in a trial of the OX40 agonist ivuxolimab. The sequence was collected from an adult with an advanced solid tumor such as melanoma, head and neck, liver or kidney cancer. For the CDR3, the DNA is TGTGCCAGCAGTGAGGAACTGGGTGGGGGGGTCCCGGGAGATACGCAGTATTTT. Its translation: CASSEELGGGVPGDTQYF. The variable domain in full, completed from reference TRBV25-1 and TRBJ2-3, reads EADIYQTPRYLVIGTGKKITLECSQTMGHDKMYWYQQDPGMELHLIHYSYGVNSTEKGDLSSESTVSRIRTEHFPLTLESARPSHTSQYLCASSEELGGGVPGDTQYFGPGTRLTVL.